This TCR beta chain comes out of a study of molecular identifiers for immune sequencing clone quantification. About the research overall: Four of five splits of RNA from roughly 18,000 or 92,000 naive CD8 cells were sequenced in replicates.

Previously published methods and listed TCR primers were used for the bulk TCR libraries. TCRdb passed the PCR reads through MiXCR, listing each CDR3 protein once. Of hundreds of thousands of distinct CDR3 sequences in the sample, over 25% were seen once. V lost 6 bases to trimming and J lost 3 bases; unmatched junction nucleotides: 15. The CDR3 contains 19 residues. The germline CDR1 and CDR2 sequences are SNHLY and FYNNEI. Using 10%, 30% or 50% RNA, naive CD8 libraries were derived from approximately 20,000 to 1,000,000 sorted cells. Isolation of naive CD8 T cells was achieved by sorting on a CD8+CD4-CCR7+CD45RA+ phenotype.

This TCR derives from a human donor in good health. Some libraries in this study had Jurkat cell RNA spiked in. The specimen sequenced was naive CD8+ T cells from blood, with Jurkat cell RNA spiked in. The subset is: FACS-sorted CD8+CD4-CCR7+CD45RA+ naive T cells. The chain recombines TRBV2 with TRBJ2-6; 9 bases align to TRBD2. CDR3: CASRDTPGTSRNGANVLTF. The DNA of the CDR3 is TGTGCCAGCAGAGATACGCCCGGGACTAGCCGCAATGGGGCCAACGTCCTGACTTTC.